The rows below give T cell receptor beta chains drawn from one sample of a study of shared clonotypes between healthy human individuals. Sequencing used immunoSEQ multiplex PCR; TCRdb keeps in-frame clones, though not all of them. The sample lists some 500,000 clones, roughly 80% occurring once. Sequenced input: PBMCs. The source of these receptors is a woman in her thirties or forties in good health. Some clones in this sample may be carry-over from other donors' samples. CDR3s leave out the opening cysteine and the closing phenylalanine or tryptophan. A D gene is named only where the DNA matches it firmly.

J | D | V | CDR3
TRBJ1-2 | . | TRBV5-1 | ASRGGQPQSGYT
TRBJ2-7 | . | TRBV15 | ATSRGISYEQY
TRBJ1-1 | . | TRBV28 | ASSTQWGSNTEAF
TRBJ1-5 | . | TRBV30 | AWSVRSNQPQH
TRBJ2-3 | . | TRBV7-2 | ASTHGLASDTQY
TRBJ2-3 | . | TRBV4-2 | ASSQGSSGGTDTQY
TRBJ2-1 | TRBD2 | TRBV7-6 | ASSPNAGVTWNEQF
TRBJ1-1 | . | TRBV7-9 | ASSGEDGVNTEAF
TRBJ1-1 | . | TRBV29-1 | RHPRDSEDEAF
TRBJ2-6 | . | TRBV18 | ASSPERSGANVLT
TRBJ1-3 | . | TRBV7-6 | ASSWGPLRGAGNTIY
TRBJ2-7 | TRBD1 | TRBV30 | AWRGQVLSYEQY
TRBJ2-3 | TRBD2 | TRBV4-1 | ASSQGVSGSSDTQY
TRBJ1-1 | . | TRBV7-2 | ASSLGGWNTEAF
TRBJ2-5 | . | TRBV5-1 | ASSLLGGSQETQY
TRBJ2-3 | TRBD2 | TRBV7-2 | ASSLNSGKADTQY
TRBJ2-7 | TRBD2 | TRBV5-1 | ASSRGLAGDKGEQY
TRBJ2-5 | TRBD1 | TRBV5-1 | ASSSGTVYQETQY
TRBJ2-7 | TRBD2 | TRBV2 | ASSELAGGTYEQY
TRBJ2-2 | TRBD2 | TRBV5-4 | ASSPSSGSNTGELF
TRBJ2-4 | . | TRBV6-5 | ASSGAKNIQY
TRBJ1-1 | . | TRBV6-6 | ASSYSLGGTEAF
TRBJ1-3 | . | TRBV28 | ASSPGIGNTIY
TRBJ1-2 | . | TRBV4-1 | ASSQDLQSNYGYT
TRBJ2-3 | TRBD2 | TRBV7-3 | ASSLSGGEDTQY
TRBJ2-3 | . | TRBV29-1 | SSTGNTDTQY
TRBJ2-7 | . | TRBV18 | ASSPIGSEQY
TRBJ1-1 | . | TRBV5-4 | ASSFVGSPEAF
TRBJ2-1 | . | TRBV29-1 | SVEGDGHYNEQF
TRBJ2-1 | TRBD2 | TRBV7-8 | ASNPGLAPSNEQF
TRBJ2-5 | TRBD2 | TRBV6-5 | ASSYDSGETQY
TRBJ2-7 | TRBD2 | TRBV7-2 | ASSLGGGSYEQY
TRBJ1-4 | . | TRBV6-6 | ASSYSSFATNEKLF
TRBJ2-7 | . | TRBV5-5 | ASSFQDGYWYEQY
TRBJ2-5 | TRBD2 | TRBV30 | AWRGGRAWETQY
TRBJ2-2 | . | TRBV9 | ASSVVATNTGELF
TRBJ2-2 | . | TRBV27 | ASTAGANTGELF
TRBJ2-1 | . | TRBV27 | GTRQGRGEYNEQF
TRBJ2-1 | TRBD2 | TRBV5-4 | ASSLGGRNYNEQF
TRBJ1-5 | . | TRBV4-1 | ASSPGVAGVSNQPQH
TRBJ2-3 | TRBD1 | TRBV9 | ASSVAWQGADTQY
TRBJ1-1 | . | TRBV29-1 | SVGGGKEAF
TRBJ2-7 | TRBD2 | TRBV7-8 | ASKRERSSYEQY
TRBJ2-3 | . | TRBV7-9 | ASSNRQETDTQY
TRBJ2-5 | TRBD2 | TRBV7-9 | ASIAGGAWETQY
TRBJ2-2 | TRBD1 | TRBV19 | ASNNRGNTGELF
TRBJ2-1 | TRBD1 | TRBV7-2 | ASSIPRDRGPIYNEQF
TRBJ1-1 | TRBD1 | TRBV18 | ASSPPQGRDTEAF
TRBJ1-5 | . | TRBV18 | ASSPRREQPQH
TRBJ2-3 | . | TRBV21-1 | ASSPIAQDTQY
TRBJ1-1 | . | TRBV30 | AWSAHAANTEAF
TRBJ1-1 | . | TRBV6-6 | ASGGVGTEAF
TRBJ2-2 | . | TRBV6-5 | ASSYSSWTDAGELF
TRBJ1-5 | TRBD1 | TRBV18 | ASSQTGEQPQH
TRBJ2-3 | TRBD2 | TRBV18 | ASSPNPSGAQGDTQY